The sequence of this T cell receptor beta chain was determined in a study of shared clonotypes between healthy human individuals. Concerning this clone itself: Its antigen remains unknown.

Germline CDR1 reads LNHDA; CDR2 reads SQIVND (reference sequence). The CDR3 is made up of 16 amino acids. Losses at the gene ends were 8 bases for V and 6 bases for J; bases not matched to a gene: 13. The study's findings and limits: Incompleteness in sorted-subset sequencing, despite large depth, was shown by rarefaction.

Here immunoSEQ multiplex PCR was the method, and the copy in TCRdb shows in-frame clones only, minus some. Among 1.4 million to 1.5 million clones, around 97% were seen once, and the ten largest hold over 1%. The sequence derives from a man younger than 45 in good health. The sequencing sample was made of naive CD4+ T cells sorted from blood. Subset of the sample: CD45RA+ positively selected. The V and J genes are TRBV19 and TRBJ2-2; 9 positions match TRBD2. For the CDR3, the DNA is TGTGCCAGTGTTCCTAGCGGGGCCAGTCCTTCCGGGGAGCTGTTTTTT. Protein: CASVPSGASPSGELFF.